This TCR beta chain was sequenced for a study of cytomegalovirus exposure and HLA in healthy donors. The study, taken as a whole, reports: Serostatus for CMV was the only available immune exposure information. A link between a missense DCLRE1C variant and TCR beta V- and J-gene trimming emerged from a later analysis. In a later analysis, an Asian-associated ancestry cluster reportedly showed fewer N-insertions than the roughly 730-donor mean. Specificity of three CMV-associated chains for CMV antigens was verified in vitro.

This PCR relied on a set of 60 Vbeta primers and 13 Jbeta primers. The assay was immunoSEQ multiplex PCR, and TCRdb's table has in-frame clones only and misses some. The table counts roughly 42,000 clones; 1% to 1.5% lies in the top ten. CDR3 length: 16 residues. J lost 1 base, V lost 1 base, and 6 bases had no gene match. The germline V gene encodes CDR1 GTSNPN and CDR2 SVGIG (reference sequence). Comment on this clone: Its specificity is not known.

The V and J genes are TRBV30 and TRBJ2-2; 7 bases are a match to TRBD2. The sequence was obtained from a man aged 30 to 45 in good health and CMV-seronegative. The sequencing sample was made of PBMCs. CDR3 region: CAWSGPGEGNTGELFF. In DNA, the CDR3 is TGTGCCTGGAGTGGCCCCGGGGAGGGGAACACCGGGGAGCTGTTTTTT.